These 2 T cell receptor beta chains came from one sample sequenced in a study of blood T cell repertoires in COVID-19. The table came from immunoSEQ multiplex PCR; TCRdb's copy has only in-frame clones and leaves some out. The sample comprises some 410,000 clones, approximately 88% of which are singletons, and over 0.9% rests with the top ten. The source material was PBMCs or T cells enriched from blood (not recorded which). These receptors were taken from a woman in her twenties or thirties with acute COVID-19.

This sequence joins TRBV7-9 and TRBJ1-5, with D maybe TRBD1 (6 bases). Trimming cost V 4 bases and J 0 bases, with 13 bases left between them. The CDR3 covers 16 residues. In germline, CDR1 is SEHNR, CDR2 FQNEAQ (reference sequence). CDR3 in DNA: TGTGCCAGCAGCTCTACAGGGTCCCTTAGCAATCAGCCCCAGCATTTT. This translates into CASSSTGSLSNQPQHF.

The CDR3 region has the DNA TGTGCCAGCAGCGCAGGGTTTGGTGGCTACACCTTC. Its protein is CASSAGFGGYTF. V and J are TRBV3-1 (or the pseudogene TRBV3-2) and TRBJ1-2, with a weak D call TRBD1 (5 bases). V shed 5 bases and J shed 7 bases, with 11 bases lying between them. Germline values: CDR1 LGHDT, CDR2 YNNKEL (reference sequence). The CDR3 runs to 12 residues.